Shown below are 16 T cell receptor beta chains from a single sample sequenced in a study of blood T cell repertoires in COVID-19 (dated by TCRdb to 2019 to 2021). To prepare the library, the immunoSEQ multiplex PCR assay was applied. Here the immuneACCESS table is served through TCRdb, limited to in-frame sequences with V and J called. Missing clones are a known gap in these copies; in checked studies unresolved V genes cover under half, and the rest lacks a known reason. Counted in this sample were tens of thousands of clones; about 80% of them appeared once. Around 16% of the sample is in the top ten clones. The sequenced sample consisted of peripheral blood. These receptors originate from a man older than 75 with active COVID-19.

This clone has only a few counts. V usage is TRBV7-9 and J usage is TRBJ1-1, with D hard to call. Germline lookup yields CDR1 SEHNR and CDR2 FQNEAQ (reference sequence). CDR3 length: 15 amino acids. V gave up 5 bases and J gave up 6 bases, with 19 bases separating them. CDR3 coding DNA: TGTGCCAGCAGCCCGCCCGTGAGGGAGTTATCTGAAGCTTTCTTT. Its translation is CASSPPVRELSEAFF.

The gene calls are TRBV7-2 and TRBJ1-2; 9 bases map to TRBD1. V dropped 4 bases and J dropped 7; count of bases not matched to a gene: 4. The CDR3 consists of 13 residues. CDR1 is SGHTA and CDR2 is FQGNSA in the germline V gene. CDR3 region: CASSSGQGGGYTF. CDR3 sequence (DNA): TGTGCCAGCAGCTCGGGACAGGGAGGTGGCTACACCTTC.

The rearrangement links TRBV2 to TRBJ2-7; 9 positions agree with TRBD1. V trimming: 6 bases; J trimming: 5 bases; junction bases outside the gene matches: 11. The germline V gene encodes CDR1 SNHLY and CDR2 FYNNEI. The CDR3 consists of 15 residues. The CDR3: CASRRRGQGSHEQYF. CDR3 nucleotides: TGTGCCAGCAGGCGACGGGGACAGGGTTCACACGAGCAGTACTTC.

This clone was observed once. The rearrangement joins TRBV7-2 to TRBJ1-2, with TRBD1 as a possible D gene (5 bases). CDR1 is SGHTA and CDR2 is FQGNSA in the germline V gene. The CDR3 spans 15 residues. V was trimmed by 5 bases and J by 0 bases, leaving 13 bases between them. The CDR3 coding sequence is TGTGCCAGCAGCGAAAGACAGATATCTAACTATGGCTACACCTTC. It yields the protein CASSERQISNYGYTF.

The chain carries TRBV15 and TRBJ1-1, with D possibly being TRBD1 (5 bases). The germline V gene encodes CDR1 LNHNV and CDR2 YYDKDF (reference sequence). The V end lost 3 bases, the J end lost 6 bases, and 11 bases lay between the germline ends. The CDR3 is 13 residues long. The DNA of the CDR3 is TGTGCCACCAGCAGGAGAAGGGGTGCTGAAGCTTTCTTT. Amino acid sequence: CATSRRRGAEAFF. Full variable domain (missing parts from reference TRBV15 and TRBJ1-1): DAMVIQNPRYQVTQFGKPVTLSCSQTLNHNVMYWYQQKSSQAPKLLFHYYDKDFNNEADTPDNFQSRRPNTSFCFLDIRSPGLGDTAMYLCATSRRRGAEAFFGQGTRLTVV.

The rearrangement uses TRBV7-2 and TRBJ2-7, with TRBD1 identical over 8 bases. Germline V CDR1 and CDR2: SGHTA, FQGNSA. Losses at the gene ends were 5 bases for V and 4 bases for J; bases not matched to a gene: 7. The length of the CDR3 is 14 residues. CDR3 in DNA: TGTGCCAGCAGCCCCGACAGGGGTCGGTACGAGCAGTACTTC. Translation: CASSPDRGRYEQYF.

CDR3: CASSLRLAGGIGETQYF. CDR3 nucleotides: TGCGCCAGCAGCTTGAGGCTAGCGGGGGGGATTGGAGAGACCCAGTACTTC. The chain carries TRBV5-1 and TRBJ2-5; TRBD2 matches 12 bases. The germline V gene encodes CDR1 SGHRS and CDR2 YFSETQ. Losses at the gene ends were 1 base for V and 4 bases for J; bases not matched to a gene: 8. This CDR3 contains 17 residues.

Concerning this clone: The junction departs from germline at one end; a sequencing error may be responsible. V usage is TRBV13 and J usage is TRBJ1-6; TRBD1 aligns across 7 bases. Germline CDR1 reads PRHDT; CDR2 reads FYEKMQ (reference sequence). The CDR3 covers 12 residues. CDR3 protein: CASSIGQAPLHF. The CDR3 nucleotides are TGTGCCAGCAGCATAGGACAGGCACCCCTCCACTTT.

The rearrangement links TRBV6-5 to TRBJ2-3; D ambiguous. V shed 2 bases and J shed 0 bases, with 9 bases lying between them. CDR3 length: 15 residues. From germline, CDR1 is MNHEY and CDR2 SVGAGI. CDR3 sequence reads: CASSYRSTSTDTQYF. Here the CDR3 DNA reads TGTGCCAGCAGTTACAGGAGCACTAGCACAGATACGCAGTATTTT.

A single count supports this clone. The junction departs from germline at one end; a sequencing error may be responsible. The chain carries TRBV7-7 and TRBJ2-2, with TRBD2 matching over 11 bases. This CDR3 spans 16 amino acids. In germline, CDR1 is SSHAT, CDR2 FNYEAQ (reference sequence). CDR3 DNA sequence: TGTGCTAGCAGCCCTGGGCTAGCGGGAGGCACCGGGGAGCTGTTTTTT. Residues: CASSPGLAGGTGELFF.

This clone was recorded a few times. V gene TRBV21-1 combines with J gene TRBJ2-3; the DNA was not used to check the table's D call, TRBD1. TRBV21-1 is tagged as a pseudogene. The CDR3 contains 11 residues. CDR3 protein: CASSKGFRGYF. The CDR3 bases are TGTGCCAGCAGCAAAGGATTCAGGGGGTATTTT.

As concerns this clone: The junction departs from germline at one end; a sequencing error may be responsible. The chain is built from TRBV12-3 or TRBV12-4 and TRBJ1-1; D remains unclear. There are 13 residues in the CDR3. This CDR3 reads CASSPTRNTEAFF. CDR3 in DNA: TGTGCCAGCAGCCCGACAAGAAACACCGAAGCTTTCTTT.

The chain joins TRBV5-1 to TRBJ2-1; 12 bases agree with TRBD2. The CDR3 contains 15 residues. Germline-derived CDR1 and CDR2 are SGHRS and YFSETQ. The V segment lost 4 bases and the J segment 8 bases; nucleotides outside the gene matches: 7. The CDR3 DNA reads as TGCGCCAGCAGCATTCTAGCGGGAGGGCCCTATGAGCAGTTCTTC. Translation gives CASSILAGGPYEQFF.

The genes are TRBV24-1 and TRBJ2-7, with TRBD2 as a possible D gene (6 bases). The CDR3 has 11 amino acids. CDR1 is KGHDR and CDR2 is SFDVKD in the germline V gene. V was shortened by 5 bases and J by 11 bases, with 12 bases between the two germline ends. CDR3 residues: CATSAGGIEYF. Here the CDR3 DNA reads TGTGCCACCAGTGCAGGAGGGATCGAGTACTTC.

The chain employs TRBV28 and TRBJ1-6; D uncertain. Deletions cut 8 bases from V and 4 bases from J, with 15 bases between. The CDR3 contains 15 residues. Germline loops: CDR1 MDHEN, CDR2 SYDVKM. Here the CDR3 DNA reads TGTGCCAGCCTATCATTCGGAGGGTATAATTCACCCCTCCACTTT. Amino acids: CASLSFGGYNSPLHF.

The chain uses TRBV10-2 and TRBJ2-5, with TRBD2 identical over 9 bases. This CDR3 contains 16 residues. V was clipped by 0 bases and J by 1 base; unmatched bases: 3. Germline V CDR1 and CDR2: WSHSY, SAAADI. The CDR3 reads CASSESALAGQETQYF. CDR3 sequence (DNA): TGCGCCAGCAGTGAGTCCGCACTAGCGGGCCAAGAGACCCAGTACTTC.